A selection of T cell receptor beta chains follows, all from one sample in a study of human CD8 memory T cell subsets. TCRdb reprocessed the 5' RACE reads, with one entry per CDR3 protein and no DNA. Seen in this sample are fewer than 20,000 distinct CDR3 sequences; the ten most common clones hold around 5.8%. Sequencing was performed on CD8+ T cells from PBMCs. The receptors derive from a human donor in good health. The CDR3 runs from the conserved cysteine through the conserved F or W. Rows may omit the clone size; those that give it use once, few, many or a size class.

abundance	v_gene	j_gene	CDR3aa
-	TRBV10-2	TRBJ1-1	CASSDGLNTEAFF
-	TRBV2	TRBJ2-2	CASSEAPASNPTGELFF
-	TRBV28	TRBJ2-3	CASSLLGGPITDTQYF
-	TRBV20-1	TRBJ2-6	CSARDPEQRLSGANVLTF
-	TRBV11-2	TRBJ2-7	CASSLSTPSYEQYF
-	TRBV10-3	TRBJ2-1	CAIRSLVGGPQFF
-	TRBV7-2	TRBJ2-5	CASSLDRETQYF
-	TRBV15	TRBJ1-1	CATSRTDRPEAFF
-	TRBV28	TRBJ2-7	CASSTTGAPLQQYF
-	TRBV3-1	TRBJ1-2	CASSQAGTGDYGYTF
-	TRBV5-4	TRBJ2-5	CASSLRGQGQETQYF
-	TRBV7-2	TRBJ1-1	CASSSHPFRGTLEAFF
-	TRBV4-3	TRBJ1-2	CASSQGPGSSGYTF
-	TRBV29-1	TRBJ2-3	CSVKQRDRRTDTQYF
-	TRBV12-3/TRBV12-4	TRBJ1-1	CASSLSTEAFF
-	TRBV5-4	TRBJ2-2	CASSPKNTGELFF
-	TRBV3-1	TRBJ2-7	CASSLDPEGSYEQYF
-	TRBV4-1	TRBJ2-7	CASSQVFRGSREQYF
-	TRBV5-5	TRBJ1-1	CASSLWEMNTEAFF
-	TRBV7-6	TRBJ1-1	CASSPGGSHAFF
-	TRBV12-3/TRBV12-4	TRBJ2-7	CASSLAVFEQYF
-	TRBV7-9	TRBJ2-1	CASSLATHNEQFF
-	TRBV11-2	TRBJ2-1	CASSSTPEAEQFF
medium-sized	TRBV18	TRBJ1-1	CASSPPYTEAFF
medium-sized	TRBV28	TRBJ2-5	CASSQAITRLGETQYF
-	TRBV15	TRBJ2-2	CATSRALTGELFF
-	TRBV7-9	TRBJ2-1	CASSPPRGNEQFF
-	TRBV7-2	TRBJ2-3	CASSQSAAGLTDTQYF
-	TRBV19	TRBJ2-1	CASAAQGDPYNEQFF
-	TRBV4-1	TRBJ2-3	CASSPGWPNREDTQYF
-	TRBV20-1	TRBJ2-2	CSARDPYVVTGELFF
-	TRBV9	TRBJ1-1	CASSVAGTGGPTEAFF
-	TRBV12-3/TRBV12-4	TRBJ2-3	CASSHSGSSTDTQYF
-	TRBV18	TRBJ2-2	CASSPGQGNKAGELFF
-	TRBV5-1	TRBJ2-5	CASSFSGQGEETQYF
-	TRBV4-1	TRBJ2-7	CASSQDRYEQYF
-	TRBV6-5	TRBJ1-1	CASSYSRGPKAFF
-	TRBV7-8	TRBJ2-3	CASSSVVFGLASDTQYF
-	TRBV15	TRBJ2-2	CATSRDPDSGSELFF
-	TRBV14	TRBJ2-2	CASSFLAGELFF
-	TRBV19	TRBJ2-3	CASSILAGITDTQYF
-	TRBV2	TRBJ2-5	CASSEYNPRETQYF
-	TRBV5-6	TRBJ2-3	CASSGILAASDTQYF
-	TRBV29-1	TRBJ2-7	CSVRGTAYEQYF
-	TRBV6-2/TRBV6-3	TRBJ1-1	CASRAGTGLGAFF
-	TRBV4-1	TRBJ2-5	CASSRYTGEETQYF
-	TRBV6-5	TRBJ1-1	CASSYGRTPNTEAFF
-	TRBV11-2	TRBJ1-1	CASSLGVAPPMNTEAFF
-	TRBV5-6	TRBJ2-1	CASSQNRDRGNEQFF
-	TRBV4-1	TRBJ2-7	CASSQGARYEQYF
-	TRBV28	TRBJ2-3	CASVGQRELDTQYF
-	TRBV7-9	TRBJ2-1	CASSSIAGENYNEQFF
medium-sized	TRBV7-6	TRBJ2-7	CASSLTAGITYEQYF
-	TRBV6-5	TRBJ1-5	CASSDTGDQPQHF
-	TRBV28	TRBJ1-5	CASSLEQGTLLNQPQHF
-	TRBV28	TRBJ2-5	CASSSGEETQYF
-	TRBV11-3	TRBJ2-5	CASSPRDRAPQETQYF
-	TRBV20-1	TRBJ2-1	CSAMADSNPDSLRGEQFF